Listed here are 22 T cell receptor beta chains from one sample, sequenced in a study of shared clonotypes between healthy human individuals. The assay was immunoSEQ multiplex PCR, and TCRdb's table has in-frame clones only and misses some. Here the sample spans hundreds of thousands of clones, 55% to 85% being singletons. Material: memory CD4+ T cells sorted from blood. Subset given: CD45RA-negative fraction. The receptors originated from a woman aged 25 to 39 in good health.

J is TRBJ1-2 and V is TRBV6-4, with 11 bases identical to TRBD1. V was clipped by 4 bases and J by 0 bases; unmatched bases: 10. Germline lookup yields CDR1 MRHNA and CDR2 SNTAGT. The CDR3 sequence is 18 residues long. The CDR3 protein is CASSVAGTGGNANYGYTF. DNA for the CDR3: TGTGCCAGCAGTGTCGCCGGGACAGGGGGTAACGCTAACTATGGCTACACCTTC.

This clone was found many times. The V and J genes are TRBV6-1 and TRBJ2-2, with 7 bases that match TRBD2. Germline-derived CDR1 and CDR2 are MNHNS and SASEGT. The CDR3 is 14 amino acids. J gave up 3 bases and V 2 bases, and 0 bases lay outside the gene matches. The CDR3: CASSELADTGELFF. CDR3 coding DNA: TGTGCCAGCAGTGAACTAGCGGACACCGGGGAGCTGTTTTTT.

The chain couples TRBV7-9 to TRBJ1-4, with TRBD1 identical over 9 bases. The junction had 4 bases not matched to a gene; V was cut back by 5 bases and J by 3 bases. The CDR3 covers 15 residues. Germline assignment: CDR1 SEHNR and CDR2 FQNEAQ (reference sequence). CDR3 protein: CASSIGDRANEKLFF. As DNA, the CDR3 is TGTGCCAGCAGCATCGGGGACAGGGCTAATGAAAAACTGTTTTTT.

With regard to this clone: This sequence may be a read error, since a much larger clone differs from it by one base. Distinct nucleotide sequences in the sample also encode this CDR3. J is TRBJ2-3 and V is TRBV11-2; no clear D. The germline V and J ends were trimmed by 2 bases and 0 bases, with 0 bases remaining between them. The length of the CDR3 is 12 residues. The germline gives CDR1 SGHAT, CDR2 FQNNGV. The CDR3, as DNA: TGTGCCAGCAGCTTAAGCACAGATACGCAGTATTTT. Amino acid sequence: CASSLSTDTQYF.

Concerning this clone itself: A single base separates this from a much larger clone, so it may be a read error. The chain is built from TRBV11-2 and TRBJ1-5, with D hard to call. V was trimmed by 3 bases and J by 3 bases, leaving 6 bases between them. Germline lookup yields CDR1 SGHAT and CDR2 FQNNGV. CDR3 length equals 13 residues. The DNA of the CDR3 is TGTGCCAGCAGCTTGTCAGACAATCAGCCCCAGCATTTT. Protein sequence: CASSLSDNQPQHF. The variable domain in full, with the rest retrieved from reference TRBV11-2 and TRBJ1-5, is EAGVAQSPRYKIIEKRQSVAFWCNPISGHATLYWYQQILGQGPKLLIQFQNNGVVDDSQLPKDRFSAERLKGVDSTLKIQPAKLEDSAVYLCASSLSDNQPQHFGDGTRLSIL.

This clone was observed a few times. The chain couples TRBV15 to TRBJ1-5; tentatively, D is TRBD1 (5 bases). Deletions cut 5 bases from V and 5 bases from J, with 7 bases between. The CDR3 spans 12 residues. CDR1 LNHNV and CDR2 YYDKDF come from the germline V gene (reference sequence). CDR3 sequence: CATSGAHQPQHF. DNA for the CDR3: TGTGCCACCAGCGGGGCTCATCAGCCCCAGCATTTT.

This clone was observed many times. The chain recombines TRBV7-6 with TRBJ2-7, with D possibly matching TRBD2 (6 bases). The CDR3 loop spans 15 amino acids. The germline CDR1 and CDR2 sequences are SGHVS and FNYEAQ. V was clipped by 1 base and J by 6 bases, with 16 bases between them. Here the CDR3 DNA reads TGTGCCAGCAGCTTAGAGGCGGGGCCGAGGATCGAGCAGTACTTC. Translating it yields CASSLEAGPRIEQYF. The full variable domain, rest sourced from reference TRBV7-6 and TRBJ2-7, is GAGVSQSPRYKVTKRGQDVALRCDPISGHVSLYWYRQALGQGPEFLTYFNYEAQQDKSGLPNDRFSAERPEGSISTLTIQRTEQRDSAMYRCASSLEAGPRIEQYFGPGTRLTVT.

The V call is TRBV6-6, the J call TRBJ2-1; the match to TRBD2 covers 10 bases. This CDR3 spans 14 amino acids. From germline, CDR1 is MNHNY and CDR2 SVGAGI (reference sequence). V was clipped by 7 bases and J by 6 bases; unmatched bases: 6. The CDR3 DNA follows: TGTGCCAGCATGGGGACTAGCGACGGCAATGAGCAGTTCTTC. It codes for CASMGTSDGNEQFF.

The chain joins TRBV19 to TRBJ1-3, with D maybe TRBD1 (5 bases). From germline, CDR1 is LNHDA and CDR2 SQIVND (reference sequence). V was trimmed by 3 bases and J by 0 bases, leaving 9 bases between them. This CDR3 spans 15 amino acids. The CDR3 loop reads CASSIGARSGNTIYF. The CDR3 DNA reads TGTGCCAGTAGTATCGGGGCTCGCTCTGGAAACACCATATATTTT.

The genes are TRBV5-1 and TRBJ1-3; D is uncertain. The CDR3 sequence is 13 residues long. V lost 6 bases to trimming and J lost 1 base, with 8 bases between them. Germline V lookup: CDR1 SGHRS, CDR2 YFSETQ. The CDR3 sequence is CASTEGSGNTIYF. CDR3 nucleotide sequence: TGCGCCAGCACGGAGGGTTCTGGAAACACCATATATTTT.

V and J are TRBV5-5 and TRBJ1-5; D is undetermined. Trimming removed 4 bases at V and 5 bases at J, with 16 bases between. The CDR3 has 15 amino acids. Germline V lookup: CDR1 SGHKS, CDR2 YYEKEE (reference sequence). This CDR3 is CASSRLNVGDQPQHF. CDR3 DNA: TGTGCCAGCAGCCGCCTAAATGTGGGAGATCAGCCCCAGCATTTT.

The V and J genes are TRBV14 and TRBJ1-1, with 7 bases aligning to TRBD1. The junction had 7 bases not matched to a gene; V was cut back by 3 bases and J by 6 bases. Germline V lookup: CDR1 SGHDN, CDR2 FVKESK. The CDR3 has 14 residues. Here the CDR3 reads CASSHRQGFAEAFF. In DNA form, the CDR3 reads TGTGCCAGCAGCCATAGACAGGGTTTCGCTGAAGCTTTCTTT.

This chain links TRBV27 with TRBJ2-7, with D possibly called TRBD1 or TRBD2 (5 bases each). Germline V gene data show CDR1 as MNHEY and CDR2 as SMNVEV (reference sequence). The ends were cut back, 6 bases at V and 4 bases at J, with 19 bases in the middle. The CDR3 has 15 amino acids. The CDR3 DNA follows: TGTGCCAGCAGGAGGGGTGGGCTAGGCAGATACGAGCAGTACTTC. This sequence encodes CASRRGGLGRYEQYF.

In this sample, this clone turned up many times. V gene TRBV5-1 combines with J gene TRBJ2-1; a weak D match, TRBD2 (6 bases). V dropped 1 base and J dropped 7 bases, with 15 bases sitting between them. The CDR3 has 15 residues. Germline loops: CDR1 SGHRS, CDR2 YFSETQ. In nucleotides, the CDR3 is TGCGCCAGCAGCTTGCCGGGAGAAGGTCAAAATGAGCAGTTCTTC. This translates into CASSLPGEGQNEQFF.

For this clone: The sample holds other DNA sequences that translate to the same CDR3. This chain connects TRBV7-8 to TRBJ2-7; TRBD2 matches at 13 bases. In germline, CDR1 is SGHVS, CDR2 FQNEAQ. V dropped 1 base and J dropped 4; count of bases not matched to a gene: 1. The CDR3 spans 15 residues. In DNA form, the CDR3 reads TGTGCCAGCAGCTTAGGGACTAGCGGGAGTTACGAGCAGTACTTC. Its translation: CASSLGTSGSYEQYF.

V and J are TRBV28 and TRBJ2-7, with a tentative D call TRBD2 (6 bases). The CDR3 runs 19 residues. Germline V CDR1 and CDR2: MDHEN, SYDVKM. The V and J ends lost 3 bases and 7 bases respectively, with 31 bases between them. The CDR3 region is CASSFSAGTHPAPLWEQYF. DNA of the CDR3: TGTGCCAGCAGTTTCAGTGCGGGGACCCACCCCGCCCCCTTGTGGGAGCAGTACTTC.

The J gene is TRBJ2-5, the V gene TRBV5-4; D unclear. The CDR3 spans 13 residues. Germline CDR1 reads SGHNT; CDR2 reads YYREEE (reference sequence). Deletions cut 4 bases from V and 4 bases from J, with 11 bases between. Written as DNA, the CDR3 is TGTGCCAGCAGCCCATTCCCCCTAGAGACCCAGTACTTC. It encodes CASSPFPLETQYF.

This clone was observed a single time. The chain is built from TRBV2 and TRBJ2-2; D possibly corresponds to TRBD2 (5 bases). Germline V CDR1 and CDR2: SNHLY, FYNNEI. The CDR3 has 15 amino acids. V shed 11 bases and J shed 0 bases, with 16 bases lying between them. In DNA form, the CDR3 reads TGTGCCTGGCAAAGATCCGGGGCGAACACCGGGGAGCTGTTTTTT. It translates to CAWQRSGANTGELFF.

The chain links TRBV2 to TRBJ2-2, with TRBD1 matching over 8 bases. The CDR3 totals 14 residues. The V and J ends lost 5 bases and 7 bases, in that order; junction bases with no gene match: 6. In germline, CDR1 is SNHLY, CDR2 FYNNEI. The CDR3: CASSPGGAYGELFF. The DNA of the CDR3 is TGTGCCAGCAGTCCAGGGGGCGCGTACGGGGAGCTGTTTTTT.

The chain carries TRBV9 and TRBJ2-7; the match to TRBD2 covers 10 bases. The CDR3 is 14 residues long. The junction had 6 bases not matched to a gene; V was cut back by 4 bases and J by 5 bases. CDR1 is SGDLS and CDR2 is YYNGEE in the germline V gene. CDR3 amino acids: CASSISGRADEQYF. CDR3 nucleotides: TGTGCCAGCAGCATAAGCGGGAGGGCCGACGAGCAGTACTTC.

The chain employs TRBV19 and TRBJ1-1, with D possibly matching TRBD1 (5 bases). The CDR3 runs to 13 residues. Per germline, CDR1 LNHDA and CDR2 SQIVND (reference sequence). V gave up 3 bases and J gave up 8 bases, with 13 bases separating them. This CDR3 reads CASSMSRRGEAFF. CDR3 sequence (DNA): TGTGCCAGTAGTATGAGTAGAAGGGGCGAAGCTTTCTTT.

This chain links TRBV10-3 with TRBJ1-4; TRBD1 is a possible D gene (5 bases). Trimming removed 5 bases from V and 8 bases from J, with 30 bases in between. Germline values: CDR1 ENHRY, CDR2 SYGVKD. The CDR3 is made up of 19 amino acids. Written as DNA, the CDR3 is TGTGCCATCAGTCGTCTTAGCGCGACAGAGGGCTCTAAGGACGAAAAACTGTTTTTT. It translates to CAISRLSATEGSKDEKLFF.